This is a list of T cell receptor beta chains from one sample in a study of blood T cell repertoires in COVID-19. Some clones are missing from TCRdb's copy, which holds only in-frame ones; the method was immunoSEQ multiplex PCR. The sample holds some 380,000 clones; about 87% are singletons and the top ten take about 1.5%. Sequenced material: PBMCs or T cells enriched from blood (not recorded which). These TCRs come from a man aged 25-45 years who had recovered from COVID-19. Each CDR3 is given with its conserved first and last residue. The order of the fields is J gene, clone size, CDR3 length, D gene, V gene, CDR3 DNA, CDR3 protein. D genes are given only for firm matches. Size is omitted from some rows. Given values are once, few, many or a class for expanded clones.

>TRBJ2-3|-|15|-|TRBV2
TGTGCCAGCCCAAAGGGGGGGGGCGGCACAGATACGCAGTATTTT
CASPKGGGGTDTQYF
>TRBJ1-2|-|15|-|TRBV11-2
TGTGCCAGCAGCGGCCTGACAGGCGAAAACTATGGCTACACCTTC
CASSGLTGENYGYTF
>TRBJ2-3|-|14|TRBD1|TRBV15
TGTGCCACCAGCGTAAGACAGGGAACAGATACGCAGTATTTT
CATSVRQGTDTQYF
>TRBJ1-2|-|14|-|TRBV10-3
TGTGCCATCAGTGAGTCGACTGGAAACTATGGCTACACCTTC
CAISESTGNYGYTF
>TRBJ1-1|-|19|-|TRBV11-2
TGTGCCAGCAGCTTAGGGGGCTCGAGGTGGTGGCCAGCGGGAACTGAAGCTTTCTTT
CASSLGGSRWWPAGTEAFF
>TRBJ1-6|once|16|-|TRBV6-5
TGTGCCAGCAGTTTCACCGGGAGAATATATAATTCACCCCTCCACTTT
CASSFTGRIYNSPLHF
>TRBJ1-1|once|15|-|TRBV25-1
TGTGCCAGCAGTAAGTCAGGGGCCCGGATCACTGAAGCTTTCTTT
CASSKSGARITEAFF
>TRBJ1-1|-|15|-|TRBV30
TGTGCCTTGGTGGTGGGGGAGCAGGGGTTCACTGAAGCTTTCTTT
CALVVGEQGFTEAFF
>TRBJ1-2|-|13|-|TRBV5-1
TGCGCCAGCAGCTCAACAGCAGTCTATGGCTACACCTTC
CASSSTAVYGYTF
>TRBJ1-1|-|16|TRBD1|TRBV18
TGTGCCAGCTCACCGGCGACCGGGACAGAGGTCACTGAAGCTTTCTTT
CASSPATGTEVTEAFF
>TRBJ2-2|-|13|TRBD1|TRBV5-6
TGTGCCAGCAGGGGAACAGGGGCCGGGGAGCTGTTTTTT
CASRGTGAGELFF
>TRBJ1-1|-|13|-|TRBV10-1
TGCGCCAGCAGGGAACAGTTGAACACTGAAGCTTTCTTT
CASREQLNTEAFF
>TRBJ2-3|-|18|-|TRBV12-5
TGTGCTAGTGGTTTGTCCGGGGGGCACGGGACTAGCACAGATACGCAGTATTTT
CASGLSGGHGTSTDTQYF
>TRBJ2-3|-|16|TRBD2|TRBV29-1
TGCAGCGTTGGGAGGTATGGCGGGGGATACACAGATACGCAGTATTTT
CSVGRYGGGYTDTQYF
>TRBJ2-1|-|14|TRBD1|TRBV3-1/TRBV3-2
TGTGCCAGCAGCCAGGGACAGGGGGCCAATGAGCAGTTCTTC
CASSQGQGANEQFF
>TRBJ1-1|once|15|TRBD1|TRBV19
TGTGCCAGTAGTATAGGACAGGGGATGAACACTGAAGCTTTCTTT
CASSIGQGMNTEAFF
>TRBJ1-2|-|11|-|TRBV6-5
TGTGCCAGCGGACAAGGGGCTGGCTACACCTTC
CASGQGAGYTF
>TRBJ1-1|-|14|-|TRBV27
TGTGCCAGCAGTCCGATGACAGGCAACACTGAAGCTTTCTTT
CASSPMTGNTEAFF
>TRBJ1-2|-|13|-|TRBV19
TGTGCCAGTAGTATTCATCAGGCATATGGCTACACCTTC
CASSIHQAYGYTF
>TRBJ1-1|-|14|TRBD1|TRBV7-9
TGTGCCAGCACAGGGGGGGCAGGGTACACTGAAGCTTTCTTT
CASTGGAGYTEAFF
>TRBJ1-2|-|17|TRBD1|TRBV30
TGTGCCTGGAGTCCGGGACCTGGGACAGGGTTTTACTATGGCTACACCTTC
CAWSPGPGTGFYYGYTF
>TRBJ2-7|few|14|TRBD2|TRBV3-1/TRBV3-2
TGTGCCAGCAGCCAAACTAGCGGGGACTACGAGCAGTACTTC
CASSQTSGDYEQYF
>TRBJ1-5|-|16|TRBD1|TRBV7-6
TGTGCCAGCAGCTTAGAAGGACAGGGAAGCAATCAGCCCCAGCATTTT
CASSLEGQGSNQPQHF
>TRBJ1-2|-|12|-|TRBV6-1
TGTGCCAGCAGTGAACTGGCGGGAGGCTACACCTTC
CASSELAGGYTF
>TRBJ2-5|-|15|-|TRBV5-5
TGTGCCAGCAGCCGCGACTATGGGTACCAAGAGACCCAGTACTTC
CASSRDYGYQETQYF
>TRBJ1-2|-|16|TRBD1|TRBV11-2
TGTGCCAGCAGCTTAGGAGGGACAGGGTTGTCCTATGGCTACACCTTC
CASSLGGTGLSYGYTF
>TRBJ1-1|-|13|-|TRBV12-3/TRBV12-4
TGTGCCAGCAGCTCCTTCCTGAACACTGAAGCTTTCTTT
CASSSFLNTEAFF
>TRBJ1-1|-|15|-|TRBV5-5
TGTGCCAGCAGAACCGTCAGGGGCCCTCACACTGAAGCTTTCTTT
CASRTVRGPHTEAFF
>TRBJ2-6|-|15|-|TRBV7-9
TGTGCCTTTACAGCAGGCAGCTCTGGGGCCAACGTCCTGACTTTC
CAFTAGSSGANVLTF
>TRBJ1-6|-|14|-|TRBV7-6
TGTGCCAGCAGCCAAGACAGCCTTAATTCACCCCTCCACTTT
CASSQDSLNSPLHF
>TRBJ2-3|-|19|TRBD1|TRBV9
TGTGCCAGCAGCGTCTTCGGGACAGGGGGTGGGTCCCTCACAGATACGCAGTATTTT
CASSVFGTGGGSLTDTQYF
>TRBJ2-3|-|15|-|TRBV5-1
TGCGCCAGCAGCTTGTCAGGGTATCGCACAGATACGCAGTATTTT
CASSLSGYRTDTQYF
>TRBJ1-1|once|14|-|TRBV25-1
TGTGCCAGCAGTGAGACAGGTATGAGCACTGAAGCTTTCTTT
CASSETGMSTEAFF
>TRBJ1-4|-|14|-|TRBV7-9
TGTGCCAGCAGCTTAGATGTGCAGAATGAAAAACTGTTTTTT
CASSLDVQNEKLFF
>TRBJ1-1|-|15|-|TRBV7-8
TGTGCCAGCAGCTTAGCGGGGGCCTTGGGGACTGAAGCTTTCTTT
CASSLAGALGTEAFF
>TRBJ2-4|-|15|TRBD1|TRBV6-5
TGTGCCAGCAGTCTAAGGACAGGTGAGGAAAACATTCAGTACTTC
CASSLRTGEENIQYF
>TRBJ2-2|once|18|-|TRBV10-1
TGCGCCAGCAGTGAGTCTCGGGGTGGCCAGGGGCACACCGGGGAGCTGTTTTTT
CASSESRGGQGHTGELFF
>TRBJ2-5|-|16|-|TRBV16
TGTGCCAGCAGCCAATCCGGACAGACGTACCAAGAGACCCAGTACTTC
CASSQSGQTYQETQYF
>TRBJ2-1|-|20|TRBD2|TRBV12-5
TGTGCTAGTGGTTTGGACGGACTAGCGGGGGGGCCCTTAAGGAACAATGAGCAGTTCTTC
CASGLDGLAGGPLRNNEQFF
>TRBJ2-1|-|15|TRBD2|TRBV3-1/TRBV3-2
TGTGCCAGCAGCCATAGCGGGGGCTCCTACAATGAGCAGTTCTTC
CASSHSGGSYNEQFF
>TRBJ1-2|-|12|-|TRBV9
TGTGCCAGCTGGGGAGGTAACTATGGCTACACCTTC
CASWGGNYGYTF
>TRBJ2-7|-|14|TRBD1|TRBV7-2
TGTGCCAGCAGCCCGGGGACAGGACTCTACGAGCAGTACTTC
CASSPGTGLYEQYF
>TRBJ1-4|-|13|-|TRBV25-1
TGTGCCAGCAACTCTGAAACTAATGAAAAACTGTTTTTT
CASNSETNEKLFF
>TRBJ1-5|-|12|-|TRBV7-2
TGTGCCAGCAGCCGACCACCGGGGCCCCAGCATTTT
CASSRPPGPQHF
>TRBJ1-2|few|14|TRBD1|TRBV19
TGTGCCATCGGCGGGACAGGGACCAACTATGGCTACACCTTC
CAIGGTGTNYGYTF
>TRBJ2-3|-|16|-|TRBV27
TGTGCCAGCAGTATGGGCGCGGAGGGGCGCACAGATACGCAGTATTTT
CASSMGAEGRTDTQYF
>TRBJ2-7|-|14|-|TRBV7-2
TGTGCCAGCAGCCGCCCCAACTTGATGGACGAGCAGTACTTC
CASSRPNLMDEQYF
>TRBJ2-1|-|15|TRBD1|TRBV6-5
TGTGCCAGCAGTCGCAAACCGGGACAGAAGAATGAGCAGTTCTTC
CASSRKPGQKNEQFF
>TRBJ1-5|-|15|TRBD1|TRBV5-1
TGCGCCAGCAGCCAAGGGACAGCTAGCAATCAGCCCCAGCATTTT
CASSQGTASNQPQHF